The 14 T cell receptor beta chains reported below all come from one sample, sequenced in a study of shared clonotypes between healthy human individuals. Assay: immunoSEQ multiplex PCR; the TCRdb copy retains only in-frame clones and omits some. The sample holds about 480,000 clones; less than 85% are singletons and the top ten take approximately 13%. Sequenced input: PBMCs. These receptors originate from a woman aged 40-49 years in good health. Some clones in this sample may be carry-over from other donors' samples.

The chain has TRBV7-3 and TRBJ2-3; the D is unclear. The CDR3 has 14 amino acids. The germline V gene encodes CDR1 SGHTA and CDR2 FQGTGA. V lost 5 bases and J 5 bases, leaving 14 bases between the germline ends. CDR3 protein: CASSVGSALDTQYF. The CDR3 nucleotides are TGTGCCAGCAGCGTAGGAAGTGCGCTAGATACGCAGTATTTT.

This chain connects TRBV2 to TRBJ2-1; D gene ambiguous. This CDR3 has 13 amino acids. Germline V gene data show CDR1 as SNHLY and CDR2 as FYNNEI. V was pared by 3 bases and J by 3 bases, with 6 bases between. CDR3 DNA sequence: TGTGCCAGCAGTGAGACTGGCTACAATGAGCAGTTCTTC. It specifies CASSETGYNEQFF.

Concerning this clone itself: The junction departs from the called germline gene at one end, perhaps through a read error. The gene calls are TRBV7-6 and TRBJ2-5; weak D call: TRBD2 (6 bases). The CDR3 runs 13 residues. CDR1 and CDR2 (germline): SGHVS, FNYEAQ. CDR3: CASSLAYQETQYF. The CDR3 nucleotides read TGTGCCAGCAGCCTAGCGTACCAAGAGACCCAGTACTTC.

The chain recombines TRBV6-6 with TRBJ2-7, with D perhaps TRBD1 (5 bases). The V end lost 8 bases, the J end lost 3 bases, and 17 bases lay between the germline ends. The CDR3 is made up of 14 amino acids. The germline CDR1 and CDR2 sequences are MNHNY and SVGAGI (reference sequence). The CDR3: CASARGRAYYEQYF. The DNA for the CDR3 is TGTGCCAGCGCCAGAGGCAGGGCCTACTACGAGCAGTACTTC.

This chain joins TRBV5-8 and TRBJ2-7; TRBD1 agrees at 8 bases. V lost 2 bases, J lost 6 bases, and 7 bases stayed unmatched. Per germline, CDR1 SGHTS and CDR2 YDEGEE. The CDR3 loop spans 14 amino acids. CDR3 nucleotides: TGTGCCAGCAGCTTCCAGGGGGCGTTATTCGAGCAGTACTTC. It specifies CASSFQGALFEQYF.

In nucleotides, the CDR3 is TGTGCCAGTAGTACCACGTCCAGGCTCTATGGGGCCAACGTCCTGACTTTC. It yields the protein CASSTTSRLYGANVLTF. The chain carries TRBV19 and TRBJ2-6; no clear D gene. V was trimmed by 4 bases and J by 3 bases, leaving 16 bases between them. Looked up from germline, CDR1 is LNHDA and CDR2 is SQIVND (reference sequence). The CDR3 contains 17 residues.

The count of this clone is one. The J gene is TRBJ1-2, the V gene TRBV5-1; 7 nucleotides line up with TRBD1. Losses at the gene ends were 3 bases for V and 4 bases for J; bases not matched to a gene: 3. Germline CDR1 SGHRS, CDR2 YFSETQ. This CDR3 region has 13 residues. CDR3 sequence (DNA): TGCGCCAGCAGCTCGACAGGGAGCTATGGCTACACCTTC. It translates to CASSSTGSYGYTF.

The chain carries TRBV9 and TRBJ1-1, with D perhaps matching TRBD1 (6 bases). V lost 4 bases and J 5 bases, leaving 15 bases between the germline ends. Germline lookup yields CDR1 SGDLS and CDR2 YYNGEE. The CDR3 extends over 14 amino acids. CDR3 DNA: TGTGCCAGCAGCCCAGACGGGGGGCGGACTGAAGCTTTCTTT. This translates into CASSPDGGRTEAFF.

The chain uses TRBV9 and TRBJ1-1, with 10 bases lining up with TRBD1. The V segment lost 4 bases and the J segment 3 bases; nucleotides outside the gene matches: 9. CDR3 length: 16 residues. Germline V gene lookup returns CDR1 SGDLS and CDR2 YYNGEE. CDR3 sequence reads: CASSLGTGVEDTEAFF. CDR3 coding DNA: TGTGCCAGCAGCTTGGGGACAGGGGTTGAGGACACTGAAGCTTTCTTT.

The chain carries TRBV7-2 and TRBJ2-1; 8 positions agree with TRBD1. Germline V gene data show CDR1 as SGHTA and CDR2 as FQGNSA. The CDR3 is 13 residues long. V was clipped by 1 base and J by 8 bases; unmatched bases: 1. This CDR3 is CASSLDRGDEQFF. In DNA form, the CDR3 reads TGTGCCAGCAGCTTAGACAGGGGGGATGAGCAGTTCTTC.

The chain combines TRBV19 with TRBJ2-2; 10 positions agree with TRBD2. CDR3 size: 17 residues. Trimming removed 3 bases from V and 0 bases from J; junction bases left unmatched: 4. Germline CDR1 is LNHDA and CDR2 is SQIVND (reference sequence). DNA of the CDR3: TGTGCCAGTAGTATGGAGGGACTAGCGTCGAACACCGGGGAGCTGTTTTTT. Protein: CASSMEGLASNTGELFF.

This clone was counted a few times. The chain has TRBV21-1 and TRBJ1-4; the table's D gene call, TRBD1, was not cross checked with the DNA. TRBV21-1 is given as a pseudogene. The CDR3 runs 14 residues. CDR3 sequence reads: CASNDNSTNEKLFF. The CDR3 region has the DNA TGTGCCAGCAACGACAATTCAACTAATGAAAAACTGTTTTTT.

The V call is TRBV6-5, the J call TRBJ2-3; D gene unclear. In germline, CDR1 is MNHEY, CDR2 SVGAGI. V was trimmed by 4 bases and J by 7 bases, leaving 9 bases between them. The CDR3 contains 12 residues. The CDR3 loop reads CASSSLGNTQYF. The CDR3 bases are TGTGCCAGCAGTTCCCTAGGAAATACGCAGTATTTT.

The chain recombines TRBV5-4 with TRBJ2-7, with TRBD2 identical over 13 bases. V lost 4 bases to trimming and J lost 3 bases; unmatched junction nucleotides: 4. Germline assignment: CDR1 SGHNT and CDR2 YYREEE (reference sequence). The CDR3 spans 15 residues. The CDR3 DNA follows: TGTGCCAGCAGCGTGGGACTAGCGGGAATCTACGAGCAGTACTTC. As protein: CASSVGLAGIYEQYF.